This T cell receptor beta chain emerged from a study of response to subunit inactivated influenza vaccine. Study observations and caveats: It was suggested by the authors that few new T cells are recruited by each seasonal influenza vaccination.

This clonotype has just a few counts. Its antigen is not identified. TCRdb used MiXCR to reprocess the RT-PCR reads, holding one entry per CDR3 protein. This sample carries a few hundred thousand distinct CDR3 sequences, about a fifth of them seen once, and the ten largest clones take roughly a tenth. Here the sequenced sample was PBMCs from blood, taken 21 months after vaccination. The source of this sequence is a man aged 45-69 years who received an inactivated influenza vaccine.

This chain's CDR3 is CATSDGGTSGSWSGANVLTF. The CDR3 DNA is TGTGCCACCAGTGATGGAGGGACTAGCGGGAGTTGGAGTGGGGCCAACGTCCTGACTTTC. The chain links TRBV24-1 to TRBJ2-6; 14 nucleotides align to TRBD2. CDR1 and CDR2 from the germline V gene are KGHDR and SFDVKD. CDR3 length: 20 amino acids. With V trimmed by 3 bases and J by 3 bases, 9 bases remained unmatched.